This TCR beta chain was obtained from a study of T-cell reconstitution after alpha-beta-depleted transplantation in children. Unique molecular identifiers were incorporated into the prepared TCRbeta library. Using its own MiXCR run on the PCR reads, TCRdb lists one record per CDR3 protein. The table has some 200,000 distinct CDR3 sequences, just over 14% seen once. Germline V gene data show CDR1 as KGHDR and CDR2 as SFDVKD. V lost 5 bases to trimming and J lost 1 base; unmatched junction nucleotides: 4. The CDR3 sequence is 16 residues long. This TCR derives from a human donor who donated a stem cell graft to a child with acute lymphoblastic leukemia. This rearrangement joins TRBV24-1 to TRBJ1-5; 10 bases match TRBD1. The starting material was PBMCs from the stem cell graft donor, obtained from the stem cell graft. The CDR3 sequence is CATSAVGQGSNQPQHF. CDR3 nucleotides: TGTGCCACCAGTGCCGTGGGACAGGGGAGCAATCAGCCCCAGCATTTT.